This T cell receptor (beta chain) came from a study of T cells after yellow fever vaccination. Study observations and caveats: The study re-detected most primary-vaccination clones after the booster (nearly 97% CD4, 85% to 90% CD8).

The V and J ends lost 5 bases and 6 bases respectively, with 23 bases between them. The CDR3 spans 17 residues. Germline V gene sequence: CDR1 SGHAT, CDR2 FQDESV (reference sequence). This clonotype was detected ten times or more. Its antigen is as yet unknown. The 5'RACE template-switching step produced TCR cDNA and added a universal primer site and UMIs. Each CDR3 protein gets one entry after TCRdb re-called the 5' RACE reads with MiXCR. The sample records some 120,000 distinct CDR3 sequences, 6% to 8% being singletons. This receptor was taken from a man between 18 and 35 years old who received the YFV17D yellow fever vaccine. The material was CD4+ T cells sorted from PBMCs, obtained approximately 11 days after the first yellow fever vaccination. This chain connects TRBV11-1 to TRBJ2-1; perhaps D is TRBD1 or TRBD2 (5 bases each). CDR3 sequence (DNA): TGTGCCAGCAGCCTTGGACCCTCCGGGACGGACCTCAATGAGCAGTTCTTC. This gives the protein CASSLGPSGTDLNEQFF.